This T cell receptor beta chain was obtained from a study of blood T cell repertoires in COVID-19. Study-level background: Sample material is recorded as cDNA or gDNA derived from T cells, B-cell-depleted T cells, or PBMCs.

J lost 0 bases, V lost 11 bases, and 13 bases had no gene match. This CDR3 has 16 residues. Germline V gene data show CDR1 as LNHDA and CDR2 as SQIVND (reference sequence). Those enrolled, adults aged roughly 18 to 90 years, came from some 23 US areas. TCRdb keeps only in-frame clones here, not all; method: immunoSEQ multiplex PCR. The sample gives approximately 250,000 clones, 80% to 90% of which show up once; about 4% is in the top ten. The chain couples TRBV19 to TRBJ1-5, with 7 bases matching TRBD1. Sequencing input: PBMCs or T cells enriched from blood (not recorded which). This receptor was taken from a man in his thirties or forties with acute COVID-19. The CDR3 loop reads CASARDRDISNQPQHF. The CDR3 DNA reads as TGTGCCTCTGCCCGGGACAGAGATATTAGCAATCAGCCCCAGCATTTT.